This T cell receptor (beta chain) appears in the sequencing data of a study of cytotoxic CD8 clonotypes in ibrutinib-treated CLL. Sequenced by immunoSEQ multiplex PCR; TCRdb stores in-frame clones only, minus some. This sample has 150,000 to 200,000 clones; more than 80% occur once, and the top ten carry 3.5% to 5.5%. The CDR3 covers 14 residues. Germline V lookup: CDR1 SGHTA, CDR2 FQGNSA. Trimming cost V 5 bases and J 2 bases, with 11 bases left between them. As regards this clone: Its antigen remains unknown.

Broader study findings: Contraction or stability on treatment was seen for public clonotypes, which were uncommon.

Sample: PBMCs, taken after 24 months of ibrutinib treatment. J is TRBJ2-3 and V is TRBV7-2; no firm D call. The receptor was isolated from a human donor with chronic lymphocytic leukemia. The DNA of the CDR3 is TGTGCCAGCAGCCCTCTAGGGCCCACAGATACGCAGTATTTT. It specifies CASSPLGPTDTQYF.